This TCR beta chain was recorded in a study of identical twins. Study-wide results and limits: Models predicted less out-of-frame TCR alpha sharing in monozygotic twins than was found.

Only a few counts were recorded for this clonotype. The antigen is undetermined. From the 5' RACE reads, TCRdb called clonotypes with MiXCR, one entry per CDR3 protein. This repertoire shows fewer than 550,000 distinct CDR3 sequences, 12% to 15% found once; its top ten account for about 0.47%. The CDR3 totals 13 residues. Deletions cut 0 bases from V and 8 bases from J, with 11 bases between. The germline CDR1 and CDR2 sequences are SGDLS and YYNGEE. This sample was also put to use in a study of yellow fever vaccine responses in identical twins.

The sequencing input was CD4+ T cells sorted from blood. The source is a woman between 18 and 29 years old in good health. This chain links TRBV9 with TRBJ1-1; D might be TRBD1 (5 bases). CDR3 DNA: TGTGCCAGCAGCGTAGCAGGGCGAAGGGAAGCTTTCTTT. This codes for CASSVAGRREAFF. The full variable domain, with the rest looked up from reference TRBV9 and TRBJ1-1, is DSGVTQTPKHLITATGQRVTLRCSPRSGDLSVYWYQQSLDQGLQFLIQYYNGEERAKGNILERFSAQQFPDLHSELNLSSLELGDSALYFCASSVAGRREAFFGQGTRLTVV.